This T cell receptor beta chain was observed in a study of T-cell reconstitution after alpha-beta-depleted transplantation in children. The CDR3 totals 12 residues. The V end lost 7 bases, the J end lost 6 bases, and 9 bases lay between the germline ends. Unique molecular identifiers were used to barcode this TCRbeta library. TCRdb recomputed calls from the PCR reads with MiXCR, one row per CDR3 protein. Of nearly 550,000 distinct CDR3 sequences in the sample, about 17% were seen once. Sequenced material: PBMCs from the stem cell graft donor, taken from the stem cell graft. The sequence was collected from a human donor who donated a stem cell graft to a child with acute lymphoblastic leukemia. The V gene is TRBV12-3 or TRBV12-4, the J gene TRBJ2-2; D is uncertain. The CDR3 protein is CASKFRAGELFF. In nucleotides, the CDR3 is TGTGCCAGCAAATTTCGGGCCGGGGAGCTGTTTTTT.